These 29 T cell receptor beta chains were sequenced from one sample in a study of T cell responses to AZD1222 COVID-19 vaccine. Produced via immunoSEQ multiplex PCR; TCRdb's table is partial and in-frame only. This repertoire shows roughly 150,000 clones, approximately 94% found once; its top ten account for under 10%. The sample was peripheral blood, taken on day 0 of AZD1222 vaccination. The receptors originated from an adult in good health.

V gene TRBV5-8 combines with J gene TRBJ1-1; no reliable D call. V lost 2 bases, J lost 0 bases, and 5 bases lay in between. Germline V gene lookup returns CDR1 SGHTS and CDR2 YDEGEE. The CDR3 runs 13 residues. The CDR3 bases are TGTGCCAGCAGCTTACAACTGAACACTGAAGCTTTCTTT. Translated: CASSLQLNTEAFF.

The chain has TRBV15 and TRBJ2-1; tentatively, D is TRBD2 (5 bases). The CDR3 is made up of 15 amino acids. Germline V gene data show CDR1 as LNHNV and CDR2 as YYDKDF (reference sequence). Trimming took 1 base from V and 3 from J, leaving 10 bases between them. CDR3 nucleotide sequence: TGTGCCACCAGCAGAGGGGGTAGCGACTACAATGAGCAGTTCTTC. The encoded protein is CATSRGGSDYNEQFF.

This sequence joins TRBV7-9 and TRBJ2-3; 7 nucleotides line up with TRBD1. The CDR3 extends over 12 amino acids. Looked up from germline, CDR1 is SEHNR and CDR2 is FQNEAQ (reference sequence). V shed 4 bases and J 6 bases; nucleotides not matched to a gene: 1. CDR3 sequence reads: CASSSDRDTQYF. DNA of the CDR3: TGTGCCAGCAGCTCGGACAGGGATACGCAGTATTTT.

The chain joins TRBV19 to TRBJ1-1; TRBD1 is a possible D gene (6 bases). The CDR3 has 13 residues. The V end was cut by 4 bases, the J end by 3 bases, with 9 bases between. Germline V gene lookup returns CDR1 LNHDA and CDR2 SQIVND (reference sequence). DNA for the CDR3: TGTGCCAGTAGTAGGGGGCGGGACACTGAAGCTTTCTTT. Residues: CASSRGRDTEAFF.

The CDR3 sequence: CASSSRPYTEAFF. CDR3 nucleotides: TGTGCCAGCAGTTCCCGGCCCTACACTGAAGCTTTCTTT. The chain has TRBV28 and TRBJ1-1; D unresolved. This CDR3 has 13 residues. Germline-derived CDR1 and CDR2 are MDHEN and SYDVKM. V shed 4 bases and J shed 3 bases, with 9 bases lying between them.

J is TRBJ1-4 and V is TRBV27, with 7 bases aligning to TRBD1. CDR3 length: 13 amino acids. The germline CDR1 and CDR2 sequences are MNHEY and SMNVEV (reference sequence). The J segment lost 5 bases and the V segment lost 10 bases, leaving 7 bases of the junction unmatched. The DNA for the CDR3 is TGTGCCACCGCCAGACAGGGAAATGAAAAACTGTTTTTT. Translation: CATARQGNEKLFF.

Written as DNA, the CDR3 is TGTGCCAGCAGTGGTCAGGGTTCCGGCTCCTACGAGCAGTACTTC. It codes for CASSGQGSGSYEQYF. This sequence joins TRBV2 and TRBJ2-7; D perhaps matches TRBD1 (5 bases). With 4 bases removed from V and 0 bases from J, the gap between germline ends came to 13 bases. The germline gives CDR1 SNHLY, CDR2 FYNNEI. The CDR3 contains 15 residues.

The CDR3 sequence is CAISDGQGAKPQHF. In DNA, the CDR3 is TGTGCCATCAGCGATGGACAGGGGGCTAAGCCCCAGCATTTT. This chain links TRBV10-3 with TRBJ1-5; the match to TRBD1 covers 11 bases. CDR1 and CDR2 (germline): ENHRY, SYGVKD. V was clipped by 6 bases and J by 8 bases; unmatched bases: 6. This CDR3 spans 14 amino acids.

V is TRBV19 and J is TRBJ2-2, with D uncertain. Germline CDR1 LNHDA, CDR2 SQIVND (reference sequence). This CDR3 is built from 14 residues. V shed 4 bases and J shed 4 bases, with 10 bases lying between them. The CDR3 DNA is TGTGCCAGTAGTACAGGACCGAGCACCGGGGAGCTGTTTTTT. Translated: CASSTGPSTGELFF.

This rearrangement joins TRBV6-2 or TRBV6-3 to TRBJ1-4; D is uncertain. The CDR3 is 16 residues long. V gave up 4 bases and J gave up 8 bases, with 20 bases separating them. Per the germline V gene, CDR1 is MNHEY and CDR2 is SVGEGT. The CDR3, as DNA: TGTGCCAGCAGTTCCGTTAAGGGATCTCCAAAGGAAAAACTGTTTTTT. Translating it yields CASSSVKGSPKEKLFF.

The CDR3 bases are TGTGCCAGCAGCTCCCCTTCGGACGAGCAGTACTTC. Its translation is CASSSPSDEQYF. The gene calls are TRBV11-2 and TRBJ2-7; no firm D call. Trimming pared 4 bases from V and 5 bases from J, leaving 9 bases between. The CDR3 spans 12 residues. Germline CDR1 SGHAT, CDR2 FQNNGV.

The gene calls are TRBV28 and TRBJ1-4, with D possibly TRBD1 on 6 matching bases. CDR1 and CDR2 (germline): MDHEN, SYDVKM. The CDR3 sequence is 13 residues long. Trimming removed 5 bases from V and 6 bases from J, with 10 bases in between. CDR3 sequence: CASSQDSDEKLFF. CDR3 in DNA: TGTGCCAGCAGTCAGGACAGCGATGAAAAACTGTTTTTT.

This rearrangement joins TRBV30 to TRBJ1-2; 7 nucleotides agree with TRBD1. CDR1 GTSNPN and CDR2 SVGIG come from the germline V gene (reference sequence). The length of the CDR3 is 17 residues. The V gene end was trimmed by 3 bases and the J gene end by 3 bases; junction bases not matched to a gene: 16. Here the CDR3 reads CAWREQGWYFRHYGYTF. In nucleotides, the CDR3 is TGTGCCTGGAGGGAACAGGGGTGGTACTTTCGGCACTATGGCTACACCTTC.

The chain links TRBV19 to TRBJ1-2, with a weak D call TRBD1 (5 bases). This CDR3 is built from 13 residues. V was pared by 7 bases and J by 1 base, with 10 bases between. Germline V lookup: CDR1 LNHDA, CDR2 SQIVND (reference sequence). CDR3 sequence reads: CASIPQDNYGYTF. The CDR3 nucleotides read TGTGCCAGTATCCCACAGGATAACTATGGCTACACCTTC.

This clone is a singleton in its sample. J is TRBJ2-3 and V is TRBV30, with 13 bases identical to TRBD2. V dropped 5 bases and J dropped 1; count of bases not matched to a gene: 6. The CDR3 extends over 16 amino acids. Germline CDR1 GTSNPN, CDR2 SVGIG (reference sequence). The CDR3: CAWAGLAGYGTDTQYF. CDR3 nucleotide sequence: TGTGCCTGGGCGGGACTAGCGGGGTATGGCACAGATACGCAGTATTTT. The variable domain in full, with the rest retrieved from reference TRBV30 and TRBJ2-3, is SQTIHQWPATLVQPVGSPLSLECTVEGTSNPNLYWYRQAAGRGLQLLFYSVGIGQISSEVPQNLSASRPQDRQFILSSKKLLLSDSGFYLCAWAGLAGYGTDTQYFGPGTRLTVL.

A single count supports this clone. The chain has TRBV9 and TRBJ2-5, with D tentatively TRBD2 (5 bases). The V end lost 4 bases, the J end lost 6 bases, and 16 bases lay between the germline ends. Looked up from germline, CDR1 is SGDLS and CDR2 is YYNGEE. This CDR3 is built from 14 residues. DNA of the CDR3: TGTGCCAGCAGCAATATAGGGAGCTGGAAGACCCAGTACTTC. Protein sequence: CASSNIGSWKTQYF.

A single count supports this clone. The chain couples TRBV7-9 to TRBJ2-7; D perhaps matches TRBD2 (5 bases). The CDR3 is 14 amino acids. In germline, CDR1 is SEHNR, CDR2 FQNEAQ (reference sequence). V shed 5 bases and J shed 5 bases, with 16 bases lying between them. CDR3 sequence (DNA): TGTGCCAGCAGCCTTGACCCGGGAACTAACGAGCAGTACTTC. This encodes CASSLDPGTNEQYF.

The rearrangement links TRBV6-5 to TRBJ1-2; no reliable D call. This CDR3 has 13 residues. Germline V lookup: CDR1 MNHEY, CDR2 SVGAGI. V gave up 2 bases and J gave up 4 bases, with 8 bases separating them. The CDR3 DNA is TGTGCCAGCAGTTACGGCCGATCCTATGGCTACACCTTC. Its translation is CASSYGRSYGYTF.

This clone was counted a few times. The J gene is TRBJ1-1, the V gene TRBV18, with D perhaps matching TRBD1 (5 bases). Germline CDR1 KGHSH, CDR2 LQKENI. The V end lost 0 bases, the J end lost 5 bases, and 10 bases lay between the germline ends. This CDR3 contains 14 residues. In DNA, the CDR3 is TGTGCCAGCTCACCACCTCAGGGACGAACTGAAGCTTTCTTT. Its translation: CASSPPQGRTEAFF.

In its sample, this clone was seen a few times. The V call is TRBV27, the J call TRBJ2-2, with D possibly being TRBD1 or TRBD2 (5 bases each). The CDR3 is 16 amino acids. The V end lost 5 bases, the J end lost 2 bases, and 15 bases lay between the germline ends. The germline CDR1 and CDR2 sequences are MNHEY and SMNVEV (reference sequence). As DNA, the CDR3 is TGTGCCAGCAGTCCCGGGACGGACATTAACACCGGGGAGCTGTTTTTT. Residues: CASSPGTDINTGELFF.

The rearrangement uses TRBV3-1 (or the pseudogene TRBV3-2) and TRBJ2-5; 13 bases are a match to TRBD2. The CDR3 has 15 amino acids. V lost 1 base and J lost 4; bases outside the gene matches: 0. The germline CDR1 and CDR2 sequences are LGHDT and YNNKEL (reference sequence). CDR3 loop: CASSQGLAGGETQYF. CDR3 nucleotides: TGTGCCAGCAGCCAAGGACTAGCGGGGGGAGAGACCCAGTACTTC.

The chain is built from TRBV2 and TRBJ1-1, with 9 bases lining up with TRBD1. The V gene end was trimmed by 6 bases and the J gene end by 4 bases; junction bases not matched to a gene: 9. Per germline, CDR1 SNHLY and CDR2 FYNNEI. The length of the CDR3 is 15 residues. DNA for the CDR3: TGTGCCAGCAGCGCACAGGGGGCGCCGAGCACTGAAGCTTTCTTT. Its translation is CASSAQGAPSTEAFF.

CDR3 amino acids: CASSPGQGANVLTF. For the CDR3, the DNA is TGTGCCAGTAGTCCCGGACAGGGGGCCAACGTCCTGACTTTC. The chain carries TRBV19 and TRBJ2-6; a weak D match, TRBD1 (6 bases). CDR1 and CDR2 from the germline V gene are LNHDA and SQIVND (reference sequence). Trimming removed 5 bases from V and 4 bases from J, with 9 bases in between. The CDR3 consists of 14 residues.

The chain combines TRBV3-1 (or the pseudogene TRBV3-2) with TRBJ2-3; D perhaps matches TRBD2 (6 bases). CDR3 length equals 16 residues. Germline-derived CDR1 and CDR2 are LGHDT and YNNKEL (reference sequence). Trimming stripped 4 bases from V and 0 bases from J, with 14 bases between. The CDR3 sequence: CASSPQGLFSTDTQYF. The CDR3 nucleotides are TGTGCCAGCAGCCCGCAGGGACTGTTTAGCACAGATACGCAGTATTTT.

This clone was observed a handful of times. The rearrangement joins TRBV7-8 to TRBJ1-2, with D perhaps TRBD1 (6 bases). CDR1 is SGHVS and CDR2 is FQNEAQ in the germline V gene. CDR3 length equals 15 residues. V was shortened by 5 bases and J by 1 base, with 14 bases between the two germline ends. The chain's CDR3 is CASSDEARGNYGYTF. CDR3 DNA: TGTGCCAGCAGCGATGAGGCCAGGGGTAACTATGGCTACACCTTC. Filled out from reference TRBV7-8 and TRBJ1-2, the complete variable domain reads GAGVSQSPRYKVAKRGQDVALRCDPISGHVSLFWYQQALGQGPEFLTYFQNEAQLDKSGLPSDRFFAERPEGSVSTLKIQRTQQEDSAVYLCASSDEARGNYGYTFGSGTRLTVV.

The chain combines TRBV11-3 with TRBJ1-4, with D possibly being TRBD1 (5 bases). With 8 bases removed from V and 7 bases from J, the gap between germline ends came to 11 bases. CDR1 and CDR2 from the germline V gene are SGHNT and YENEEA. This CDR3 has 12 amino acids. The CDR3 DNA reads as TGTGCCAGCCAGGGTGCGGGTGAAAAACTGTTTTTT. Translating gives CASQGAGEKLFF. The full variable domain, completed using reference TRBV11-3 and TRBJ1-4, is EAGVVQSPRYKIIEKKQPVAFWCNPISGHNTLYWYLQNLGQGPELLIRYENEEAVDDSQLPKDRFSAERLKGVDSTLKIQPAELGDSAVYLCASQGAGEKLFFGSGTQLSVL.

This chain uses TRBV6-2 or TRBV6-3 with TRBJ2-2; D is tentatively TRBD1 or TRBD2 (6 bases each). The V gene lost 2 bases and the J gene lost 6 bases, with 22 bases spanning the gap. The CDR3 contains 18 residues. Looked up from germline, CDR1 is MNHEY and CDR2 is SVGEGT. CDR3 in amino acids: CASSYQGRGKLRAGELFF. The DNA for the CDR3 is TGTGCCAGCAGTTACCAGGGGCGGGGCAAACTCCGCGCCGGGGAGCTGTTTTTT.

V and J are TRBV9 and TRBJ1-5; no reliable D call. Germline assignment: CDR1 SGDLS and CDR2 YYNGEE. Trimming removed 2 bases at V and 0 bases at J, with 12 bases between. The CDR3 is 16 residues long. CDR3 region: CASSVSDTPSNQPQHF. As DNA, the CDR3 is TGTGCCAGCAGCGTCTCCGATACACCTAGCAATCAGCCCCAGCATTTT.

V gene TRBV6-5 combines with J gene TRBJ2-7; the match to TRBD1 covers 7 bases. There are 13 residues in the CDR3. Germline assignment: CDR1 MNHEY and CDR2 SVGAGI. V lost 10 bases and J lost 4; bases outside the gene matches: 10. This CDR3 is CAIQTGNNYEQYF. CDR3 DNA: TGTGCCATCCAGACAGGGAATAATTACGAGCAGTACTTC.